Below, 19 T cell receptor beta chains from the same sample are listed, as sequenced in a study of molecular identifiers for immune sequencing clone quantification. Via MiXCR, TCRdb re-called the PCR reads, giving one row per CDR3 protein. This sample has around 300,000 distinct CDR3 sequences, with under 25% found just once. The material sequenced was naive CD8+ T cells from blood, with Jurkat cell RNA spiked in. Subset reported: FACS-sorted CD8+CD4-CCR7+CD45RA+ naive T cells. The receptors originated from a human donor in good health. Some libraries in this study had Jurkat cell RNA spiked in.

To note about this clonotype: A much larger clone differs by one base, so this may be a read error. The chain couples TRBV21-1 to TRBJ1-1; TRBD1 is taken as the D call from the table, unchecked against the DNA. TRBV21-1 is flagged as a pseudogene. The CDR3 runs 16 residues. The CDR3 DNA is TGTGCCAGCAGCAAAGATGTCGGGGGTTTGGTGGCGGAAGCTTTCTTT. The encoded protein is CASSKDVGGLVAEAFF.

The V call is TRBV27, the J call TRBJ1-4; 9 bases agree with TRBD1. V was clipped by 5 bases and J by 8 bases; unmatched bases: 9. CDR3 length: 15 amino acids. The germline V gene has CDR1 MNHEY and CDR2 SMNVEV (reference sequence). The DNA for the CDR3 is TGTGCCAGCAGTCCCATGACAGGGGGAAGAGAAAAACTGTTTTTT. This codes for CASSPMTGGREKLFF.

Ten or more counts support this clonotype. V gene TRBV24-1 combines with J gene TRBJ2-6; 7 bases agree with TRBD2. V dropped 5 bases and J dropped 2; count of bases not matched to a gene: 5. The CDR3 extends over 16 amino acids. Germline CDR1 reads KGHDR; CDR2 reads SFDVKD. The CDR3 coding sequence is TGTGCCACCAGTGGTGGGCGGGAGCCTGGGGCCAACGTCCTGACTTTC. The encoded protein is CATSGGREPGANVLTF.

A few counts support this clonotype. The rearrangement joins TRBV7-6 to TRBJ2-3; 11 bases line up with TRBD2. Germline CDR1 SGHVS, CDR2 FNYEAQ. The length of the CDR3 is 16 residues. Trimming cost V 3 bases and J 3 bases; bases outside gene matches: 5. The CDR3 DNA reads as TGTGCCAGCAGCTTTAGCGGGGGGGCACCGACAGATACGCAGTATTTT. Protein: CASSFSGGAPTDTQYF.

This clonotype was seen a handful of times. The genes are TRBV5-6 and TRBJ2-7; D unclear. CDR1 is SGHDT and CDR2 is YYEEEE in the germline V gene. The ends were cut back, 2 bases at V and 0 bases at J, with 6 bases in the middle. CDR3 length: 13 amino acids. Written as DNA, the CDR3 is TGTGCCAGCAGCTTCGAGAACTCCTACGAGCAGTACTTC. Amino acid sequence: CASSFENSYEQYF.

This clonotype has a handful of counts. DNA for the CDR3: TGTGCCAGCAGTTTAAGGGGTGTGGACGAGCAGTACTTC. Translation gives CASSLRGVDEQYF. The chain has TRBV28 and TRBJ2-7; D is possibly TRBD1 (5 bases). Germline CDR1 MDHEN, CDR2 SYDVKM. The CDR3 has 13 amino acids. The germline V and J ends were trimmed by 2 bases and 5 bases, with 10 bases remaining between them.

Concerning this clonotype itself: A much larger clone sits a single nucleotide away, making a read error possible. J is TRBJ2-7 and V is TRBV6-5; a possible D gene is TRBD1 (9 bases). Trimming shortened V by 2 bases and J by 2 bases, and 19 bases separated the two germline ends. The CDR3 spans 17 residues. The germline gives CDR1 MNHEY, CDR2 SVGAGI. CDR3 sequence (DNA): TGTGCCAGCAGTTACCGCTCGGACAGGGGACTAGCCTACGAGCAGTACTTC. This translates into CASSYRSDRGLAYEQYF.

This clonotype turned up a few times. The chain joins TRBV19 to TRBJ2-7; D is possibly TRBD1 (5 bases). V was cut by 3 bases and J by 3 bases, with 18 bases left in between. This CDR3 is 16 amino acids long. Looked up from germline, CDR1 is LNHDA and CDR2 is SQIVND (reference sequence). The CDR3 sequence is CASSISPRSRDYEQYF. DNA for the CDR3: TGTGCCAGTAGTATTTCTCCTAGATCCAGGGACTACGAGCAGTACTTC.

This clonotype was picked up many times. The V and J genes are TRBV30 and TRBJ2-3; D gene ambiguous. The CDR3 covers 10 residues. From germline, CDR1 is GTSNPN and CDR2 SVGIG (reference sequence). Trimming shortened V by 5 bases and J by 2 bases, and 2 bases separated the two germline ends. The CDR3 DNA is TGTGCCTGGCTCACAGATACGCAGTATTTT. Amino acids: CAWLTDTQYF.

Regarding this clonotype: The CDR3 does not close with the conserved phenylalanine or tryptophan, likely indicating a read error. The rearrangement links TRBV6-2 or TRBV6-3 to TRBJ2-2, with 7 bases fitting TRBD1. After removal of 6 bases from V and 6 bases from J, the junction contained 4 bases not matched to a gene. This CDR3 has 13 residues. Germline CDR1 and CDR2: MNHEY and SVGEGT. Here the CDR3 DNA reads TGTGCCAGCAGGACAGGGATCCCCGGGGAGCTGTTTGTT. Translating gives CASRTGIPGELFV.

This clonotype was counted many times. The chain carries TRBV6-5 and TRBJ1-1; weak D call: TRBD1 (6 bases). V was shortened by 2 bases and J by 5 bases, with 21 bases between the two germline ends. Per germline, CDR1 MNHEY and CDR2 SVGAGI. The CDR3 contains 17 residues. The CDR3 DNA reads TGTGCCAGCAGTTACCAACGACAGGCACCGTTCGGGACTGAAGCTTTCTTT. Protein sequence: CASSYQRQAPFGTEAFF.

In its sample, this clonotype was seen many times. V and J are TRBV29-1 and TRBJ2-1; 13 bases line up with TRBD2. Losses at the gene ends were 5 bases for V and 4 bases for J; bases not matched to a gene: 5. The CDR3 is 15 amino acids. The germline V gene encodes CDR1 SQVTM and CDR2 ANQGSEA. CDR3 residues: CSVPKTSGRYNEQFF. CDR3 nucleotides: TGCAGCGTTCCGAAGACTAGCGGGAGGTACAATGAGCAGTTCTTC.

The gene calls are TRBV12-3 or TRBV12-4 and TRBJ2-7, with D unresolved. The CDR3 extends over 11 amino acids. The germline V and J ends were trimmed by 8 bases and 2 bases, with 7 bases remaining between them. The DNA of the CDR3 is TGTGCCAGCGGTGGGACCTACGAGCAGTACTTC. This translates into CASGGTYEQYF.

This clonotype was seen ten or more times. The chain uses TRBV23-1 and TRBJ2-3; no reliable D call. TRBV23-1 is filed as an ORF, its function uncertain. The germline V and J ends were trimmed by 2 bases and 4 bases, with 13 bases remaining between them. This CDR3 has 15 amino acids. DNA for the CDR3: TGCGCCAGCAGTCAACCCTGGACCGCTCCAGATACGCAGTATTTT. As protein: CASSQPWTAPDTQYF.

As concerns this clonotype: Relative to the germline gene, one junction end is altered; a read error may explain this. The chain has TRBV4-1 and TRBJ2-7, with TRBD2 matching 9 bases. CDR3 length equals 15 residues. Looked up from germline, CDR1 is MGHRA and CDR2 is YSYEKL. CDR3 nucleotide sequence: TGCGCCAGCAGTCAAGTCACTAGCGGGCCCTACGAGCAGTACTTC. This gives the protein CASSQVTSGPYEQYF.

This sequence joins TRBV5-1 and TRBJ2-4, with D perhaps matching TRBD1 or TRBD2 (6 bases each). Germline CDR1 reads SGHRS; CDR2 reads YFSETQ. The CDR3 sequence is 13 residues long. Trimming pared 10 bases from V and 13 bases from J, leaving 24 bases between. The CDR3 coding sequence is TGCGCCCGCCGCTTGCGCCGGGGGCCCGCGCAGTACTTC. Its translation is CARRLRRGPAQYF.

This clonotype occurred many times. V usage is TRBV6-5 and J usage is TRBJ1-1, with TRBD1 as a possible D gene (5 bases). The CDR3 length is 16 residues. Germline loops: CDR1 MNHEY, CDR2 SVGAGI. Trimming shortened V by 0 bases and J by 0 bases, and 11 bases separated the two germline ends. The CDR3 DNA is TGTGCCAGCAGTTACTCCGACAGACCACTGAACACTGAAGCTTTCTTT. It encodes CASSYSDRPLNTEAFF.

This clonotype was recorded only once. The gene calls are TRBV19 and TRBJ2-1; perhaps TRBD1 as D (5 bases). This CDR3 spans 15 amino acids. From germline, CDR1 is LNHDA and CDR2 SQIVND (reference sequence). V lost 0 bases and J 10 bases, leaving 16 bases between the germline ends. The DNA of the CDR3 is TGTGCCAGTAGTATAGATCACTGGATTACAGGAGAGCAGTTCTTC. Encoded protein: CASSIDHWITGEQFF.

This clonotype showed up just a few times. The gene calls are TRBV11-2 and TRBJ2-7, with D possibly matching TRBD1 (6 bases). The V end lost 5 bases, the J end lost 0 bases, and 11 bases lay between the germline ends. CDR3 length: 14 amino acids. Germline V CDR1 and CDR2: SGHAT, FQNNGV. The CDR3 DNA follows: TGTGCCAGCAGCCTGGACAGTGACTCCTACGAGCAGTACTTC. It translates to CASSLDSDSYEQYF.